What follows is one T cell receptor beta chain and its context. Its cognate antigen has yet to be identified. Base-call qualities are not available, and no considerably larger clone is one nucleotide away. The record originates from a study of identifying expanded T cells in peripheral blood (dated by TCRdb to between 2018 and 2021). General notes on the study: Separate aliquots of the same genomic DNA pool were sequenced to produce technical replicates, and four replicates were compared in pairs.

The immunoSEQ Assay, which uses bias-controlled multiplex PCR amplification of genomic DNA, was used to profile TCRbeta CDR3 regions. In the original analysis: To quantify the absolute abundance of each unique TCRbeta CDR3 region, the sequences were collapsed and filtered. Two models were used to test differential abundance: a binomial model (Fisher-equivalent) and a beta-binomial model that adds time-dependent variance fitted from healthy donors. Clones with fewer than 5 combined templates were excluded, and clones with Benjamini-Hochberg FDR below 0.01 were called differentially abundant. Using the form v = (b*log(k)+a)^2, the beta-binomial variance was modeled as a function of the total template count across the two samples. TCRdb obtained this table from immuneACCESS and retained in-frame rearrangements with V and J assigned. These tables miss some clones; where compared with another copy, unresolved V genes account for less than half of the shortfall, and the remainder is unexplained. Clonal size and the V and J genes are those of that table, whereas D and trimming came from the DNA. The sample table holds under 130,000 clones, of which around nine tenths were seen once. The ten top clones hold about a sixth of the sample.

The CDR3 runs 20 amino acids, cysteine and phenylalanine included. Only the CDR3 part of the read is kept: 60 bases, read in frame from the first base. The V end gives up 0 bases and the J end 0 bases, leaving 14 bases in the junction not matched to a gene. The CDR1 and CDR2 encoded by the germline V gene are LGHNA and YSLEER. During the collection period, no immune events, such as infections, were documented for the healthy donors. Time-dependent variance in a beta-binomial model of T-cell clone differential abundance was calibrated using healthy-donor blood repertoires as a training cohort. The training cohort was composed of roughly 10 healthy donors, 3 female and 7 male. On average the donors were around 44 years old, and their ages spanned 29 to 64 years. Whole blood, obtained from a commercial supplier, was collected from each healthy donor at three time points spaced approximately 15 days apart. For immunosequencing, genomic DNA was extracted from unsorted whole blood.

Study-wide conclusions, independent of this receptor: The binomial model flagged approximately 1.3 differentially abundant clones between technical replicates but about 16 over roughly two weeks and roughly 19 over roughly 4 weeks. Across all healthy-donor time intervals, the beta-binomial model significantly cut both the number of clones called differentially abundant and the false-positive rate. It was expected by the authors that biological variance in healthy repertoires might increase further over much longer intervals, such as months to years. For all healthy donors, the variance in clone template counts between approximately two-week samples rose significantly as total template count increased.

Sequencing was performed on blood. The receptor's source is a person between 18 and 75 years old in good health. This chain is built from TRBV4-3 and TRBJ2-5; 9 junctional bases match TRBD1. The CDR3 loop reads CASSQESWGQGSPDQETQYF. The sequence in DNA is TGCGCCAGCAGCCAAGAGAGCTGGGGACAGGGAAGCCCGGACCAAGAGACCCAGTACTTC.